This TCR beta chain comes out of a study of blood T cell repertoires in COVID-19. For the study at large: There were acute and convalescent COVID-19 samples, and they came from the United States, Italy and Spain. T cells, B-cell-depleted T cells, or PBMCs provided the cDNA or gDNA that served as material.

Participants were aged about 18 to 100 years from around 25 US areas. Participants' reported clinical history set cohort assignment. This clone was counted once. TCRdb's copy holds only in-frame clones and misses some; the assay was immunoSEQ multiplex PCR. The table includes 100,000 to 150,000 clones, approximately 86% detected once. The germline gives CDR1 KGHDR, CDR2 SFDVKD. This CDR3 has 12 residues. V was clipped by 9 bases and J by 5 bases; unmatched bases: 3. Material: PBMCs or T cells enriched from blood (not recorded which). The clonotype was recovered from a woman between 50 and 59 years old who had recovered from COVID-19. The rearrangement joins TRBV24-1 to TRBJ2-5; TRBD2 matches at 9 bases. CDR3 bases: TGTGCCACCTCGGCGGGGGGGGAGACCCAGTACTTC. Its protein is CATSAGGETQYF.